The entry below gives a single T cell receptor beta chain sequence along with its context. Generated by immunoSEQ multiplex PCR, the TCRdb table keeps only in-frame clones and is missing some. The sample shows fewer than 300,000 clones, less than 90% of them seen only once. The data belong to a study of blood T cell repertoires in COVID-19. V lost 4 bases to trimming and J lost 11 bases, with 9 bases between them. The germline CDR1 and CDR2 sequences are SEHNR and FQNEAQ (reference sequence). The CDR3 length is 12 residues. This TCR was sampled from a woman aged 70-85 years with active or convalescent COVID-19. The V gene is TRBV7-9, the J gene TRBJ1-6; D perhaps matches TRBD1 (5 bases). Sequences were obtained from peripheral blood. The DNA for the CDR3 is TGTGCCAGCAGCTCAGGGAGGCCACCCCTCCACTTT. It yields the protein CASSSGRPPLHF.